This passage covers 11 T cell receptor beta chains from one sample sequenced in a study of cytomegalovirus exposure and HLA in healthy donors. 60 Vbeta and 13 Jbeta primers were used in PCR. Data came from immunoSEQ multiplex PCR; TCRdb stores just in-frame clones and leaves some out. The sample holds about 70,000 clones, 70% to 75% seen once. Sequencing was done on a sample of PBMCs. These receptors were taken from a human donor in good health.

The chain combines TRBV7-2 with TRBJ1-5; 8 bases match TRBD1. CDR3 size: 14 residues. V gave up 4 bases and J gave up 7 bases; unmatched junction bases: 6. CDR1 and CDR2 (germline): SGHTA, FQGNSA. This chain's CDR3 is CASSSDREGQPQHF. The CDR3 DNA sequence: TGTGCCAGCAGCTCGGACAGGGAGGGGCAGCCCCAGCATTTT.

The V call is TRBV5-1, the J call TRBJ2-7; TRBD1 matches at 12 bases. Germline CDR1 reads SGHRS; CDR2 reads YFSETQ. The J segment lost 1 base and the V segment lost 5 bases, leaving 1 base of the junction unmatched. The CDR3 is 14 residues long. Written as DNA, the CDR3 is TGCGCCAGCAGGGGACAGGGGGCTTCCTACGAGCAGTACTTC. Amino acids: CASRGQGASYEQYF.

The V call is TRBV5-5, the J call TRBJ2-2, with 8 bases lining up with TRBD1. V was clipped by 2 bases and J by 7 bases; unmatched bases: 10. The germline V gene encodes CDR1 SGHKS and CDR2 YYEKEE (reference sequence). CDR3 size: 16 residues. The CDR3 region has the DNA TGTGCCAGCAGCTTTGGGACAGGATTTAGGGGCGGGGAGCTGTTTTTT. As protein: CASSFGTGFRGGELFF.

This chain joins TRBV11-2 and TRBJ1-2, with 9 positions matching TRBD1. CDR3 length: 16 residues. After removal of 1 base from V and 3 bases from J, the junction contained 6 bases not matched to a gene. CDR1 is SGHAT and CDR2 is FQNNGV in the germline V gene. The CDR3 is CASSLGTGVIYYGYTF. The CDR3 region has the DNA TGTGCCAGCAGCTTAGGGACAGGGGTGATCTACTATGGCTACACCTTC. The variable domain in full, completed from reference TRBV11-2 and TRBJ1-2, reads EAGVAQSPRYKIIEKRQSVAFWCNPISGHATLYWYQQILGQGPKLLIQFQNNGVVDDSQLPKDRFSAERLKGVDSTLKIQPAKLEDSAVYLCASSLGTGVIYYGYTFGSGTRLTVV.

The rearrangement uses TRBV6-1 and TRBJ2-2; 11 bases line up with TRBD2. Looked up from germline, CDR1 is MNHNS and CDR2 is SASEGT. The junction had 5 bases not matched to a gene; V was cut back by 0 bases and J by 8 bases. This CDR3 contains 16 residues. In DNA, the CDR3 is TGTGCCAGCAGTGAAGCGGGACTAGCGGTGCTTGGGGAGCTGTTTTTT. Translating it yields CASSEAGLAVLGELFF.

This chain's CDR3 is CSPGTGGTSYEQYF. The CDR3 DNA sequence: TGCAGCCCAGGGACAGGGGGAACTTCCTACGAGCAGTACTTC. This rearrangement joins TRBV29-1 to TRBJ2-7, with 11 positions matching TRBD1. Germline lookup yields CDR1 SQVTM and CDR2 ANQGSEA. The CDR3 runs to 14 residues. V shed 8 bases, J shed 1 base, and the junction held 7 bases outside the gene matches.

The chain is built from TRBV7-9 and TRBJ2-7; TRBD1 matches 12 bases. CDR1 is SEHNR, CDR2 FQNEAQ, per germline (reference sequence). The CDR3 contains 17 residues. Losses at the gene ends were 1 base for V and 5 bases for J; bases not matched to a gene: 9. The CDR3 nucleotides are TGTGCCAGCAGCTTAGGAGTGGGACAGGGGGCGAACCACGAGCAGTACTTC. It translates to CASSLGVGQGANHEQYF.

The V call is TRBV7-2, the J call TRBJ2-1, with 8 bases matching TRBD1. The germline gives CDR1 SGHTA, CDR2 FQGNSA. The junction had 5 bases not matched to a gene; V was cut back by 5 bases and J by 2 bases. The CDR3 totals 15 residues. The CDR3 sequence: CASSIQGATYNEQFF. CDR3 nucleotides: TGTGCCAGCAGCATTCAGGGGGCAACCTACAATGAGCAGTTCTTC.

The chain carries TRBV27 and TRBJ2-1, with no clear D. Looked up from germline, CDR1 is MNHEY and CDR2 is SMNVEV (reference sequence). The CDR3 is 11 amino acids. Trimming pared 2 bases from V and 6 bases from J, leaving 2 bases between. The CDR3 DNA is TGTGCCAGCAGTTTACGCAATGAGCAGTTCTTC. Protein: CASSLRNEQFF.

The chain combines TRBV5-4 with TRBJ2-1; 7 bases are shared with TRBD2. Trimming cost V 4 bases and J 3 bases; bases outside gene matches: 10. Germline CDR1 reads SGHNT; CDR2 reads YYREEE (reference sequence). This CDR3 spans 16 amino acids. The CDR3, as DNA: TGTGCCAGCAGCCCCCCCCCTAGCGGCCACTACAATGAGCAGTTCTTC. Its translation is CASSPPPSGHYNEQFF.

The J gene is TRBJ2-5, the V gene TRBV6-6, with D possibly TRBD1 on 6 matching bases. The ends were cut back, 2 bases at V and 6 bases at J, with 13 bases in the middle. The CDR3 extends over 14 amino acids. Germline values: CDR1 MNHNY, CDR2 SVGAGI (reference sequence). The DNA of the CDR3 is TGTGCCAGCAGTTACGCCGACAGGAGTCAGACCCAGTACTTC. Protein sequence: CASSYADRSQTQYF.